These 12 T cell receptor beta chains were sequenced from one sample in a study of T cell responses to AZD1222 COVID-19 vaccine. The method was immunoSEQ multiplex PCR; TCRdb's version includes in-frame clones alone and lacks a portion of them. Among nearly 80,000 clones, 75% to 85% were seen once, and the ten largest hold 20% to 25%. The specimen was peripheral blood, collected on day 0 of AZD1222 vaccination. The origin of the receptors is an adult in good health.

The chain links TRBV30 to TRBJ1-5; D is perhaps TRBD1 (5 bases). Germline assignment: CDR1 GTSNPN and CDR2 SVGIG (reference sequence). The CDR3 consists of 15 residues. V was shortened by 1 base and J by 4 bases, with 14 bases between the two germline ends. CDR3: CAWSGPARGNQPQHF. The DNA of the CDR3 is TGTGCCTGGAGTGGGCCAGCTCGGGGGAATCAGCCCCAGCATTTT.

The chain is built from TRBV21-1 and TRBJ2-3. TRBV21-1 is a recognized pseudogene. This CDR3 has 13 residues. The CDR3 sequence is CASSKDRDGGQYF. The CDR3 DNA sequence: TGTGCCAGCAGCAAAGACAGGGACGGGGGCCAGTATTTT.

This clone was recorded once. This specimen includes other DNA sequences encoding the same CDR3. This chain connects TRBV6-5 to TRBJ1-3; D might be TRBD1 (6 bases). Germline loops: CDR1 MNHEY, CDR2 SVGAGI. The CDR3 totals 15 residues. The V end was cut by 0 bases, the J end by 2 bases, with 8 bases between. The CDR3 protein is CASSYSAGAGNTIYF. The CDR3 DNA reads TGTGCCAGCAGTTACTCAGCAGGGGCTGGAAACACCATATATTTT.

The CDR3 spells CASSDRGHQNTEAFF. CDR3 DNA: TGCGCCAGCAGTGACCGGGGACATCAGAACACTGAAGCTTTCTTT. The genes are TRBV10-2 and TRBJ1-1; D perhaps matches TRBD1 (6 bases). The CDR3 contains 15 residues. In germline, CDR1 is WSHSY, CDR2 SAAADI. Trimming cost V 3 bases and J 1 base, with 12 bases left between them.

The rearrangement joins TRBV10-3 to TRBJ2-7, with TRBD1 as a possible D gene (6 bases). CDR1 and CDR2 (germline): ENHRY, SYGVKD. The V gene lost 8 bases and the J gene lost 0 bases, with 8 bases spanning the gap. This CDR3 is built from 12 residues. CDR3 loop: CAIGQSSYEQYF. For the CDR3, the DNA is TGTGCCATCGGACAGAGCTCCTACGAGCAGTACTTC.

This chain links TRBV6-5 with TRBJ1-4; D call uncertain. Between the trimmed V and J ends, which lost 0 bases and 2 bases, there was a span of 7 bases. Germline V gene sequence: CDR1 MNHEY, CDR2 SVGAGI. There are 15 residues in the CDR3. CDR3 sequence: CASSYSPGTNEKLFF. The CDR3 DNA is TGTGCCAGCAGTTACTCTCCGGGGACTAATGAAAAACTGTTTTTT.

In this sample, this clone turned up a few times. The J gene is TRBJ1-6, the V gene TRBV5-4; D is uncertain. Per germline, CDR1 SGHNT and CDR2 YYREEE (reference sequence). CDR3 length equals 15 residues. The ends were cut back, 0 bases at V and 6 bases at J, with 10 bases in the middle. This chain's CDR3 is CASSLGTTSNSPLHF. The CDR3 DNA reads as TGTGCCAGCAGCTTGGGGACGACTAGTAATTCACCCCTCCACTTT.

This CDR3 reads CASSELVAETQYF. The CDR3 nucleotides are TGTGCCAGCAGTGAGCTAGTAGCAGAGACCCAGTACTTC. This chain uses TRBV6-1 with TRBJ2-5; D remains unclear. Trimming stripped 3 bases from V and 4 bases from J, with 9 bases between. This CDR3 contains 13 residues. Germline CDR1 is MNHNS and CDR2 is SASEGT.

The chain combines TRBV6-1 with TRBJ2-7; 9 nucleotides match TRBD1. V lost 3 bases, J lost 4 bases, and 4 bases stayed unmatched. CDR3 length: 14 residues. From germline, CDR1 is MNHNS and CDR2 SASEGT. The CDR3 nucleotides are TGTGCCAGCAGTGAGCCGGGACAGGGATACGAGCAGTACTTC. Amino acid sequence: CASSEPGQGYEQYF.

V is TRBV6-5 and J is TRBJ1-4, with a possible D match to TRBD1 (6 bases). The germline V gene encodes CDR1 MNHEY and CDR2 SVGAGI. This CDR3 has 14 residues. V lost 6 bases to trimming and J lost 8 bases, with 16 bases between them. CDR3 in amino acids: CASSHGGAKEKLFF. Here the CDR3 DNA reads TGTGCCAGCAGCCACGGGGGGGCGAAGGAAAAACTGTTTTTT.

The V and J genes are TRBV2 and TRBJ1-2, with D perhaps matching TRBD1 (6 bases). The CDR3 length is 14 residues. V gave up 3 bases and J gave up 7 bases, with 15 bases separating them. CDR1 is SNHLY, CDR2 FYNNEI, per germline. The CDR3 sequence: CASSDAGGGGGYTF. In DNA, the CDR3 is TGTGCCAGCAGTGACGCCGGGGGCGGAGGTGGCTACACCTTC. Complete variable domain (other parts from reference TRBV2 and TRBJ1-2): EPEVTQTPSHQVTQMGQEVILRCVPISNHLYFYWYRQILGQKVEFLVSFYNNEISEKSEIFDDQFSVERPDGSNFTLKIRSTKLEDSAMYFCASSDAGGGGGYTFGSGTRLTVV.

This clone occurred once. The DNA for the CDR3 is TGTGCCAGAAGCCGGACTAGCGGGGGTCCCCTGTGCTCCTACGAGCAGTACTTC. Translated: CARSRTSGGPLCSYEQYF. The rearrangement uses TRBV5-3 and TRBJ2-7; TRBD2 agrees at 13 bases. TRBV5-3 is annotated as an ORF whose role is uncertain. V gave up 4 bases and J gave up 0 bases; unmatched junction bases: 10. This CDR3 spans 18 amino acids.